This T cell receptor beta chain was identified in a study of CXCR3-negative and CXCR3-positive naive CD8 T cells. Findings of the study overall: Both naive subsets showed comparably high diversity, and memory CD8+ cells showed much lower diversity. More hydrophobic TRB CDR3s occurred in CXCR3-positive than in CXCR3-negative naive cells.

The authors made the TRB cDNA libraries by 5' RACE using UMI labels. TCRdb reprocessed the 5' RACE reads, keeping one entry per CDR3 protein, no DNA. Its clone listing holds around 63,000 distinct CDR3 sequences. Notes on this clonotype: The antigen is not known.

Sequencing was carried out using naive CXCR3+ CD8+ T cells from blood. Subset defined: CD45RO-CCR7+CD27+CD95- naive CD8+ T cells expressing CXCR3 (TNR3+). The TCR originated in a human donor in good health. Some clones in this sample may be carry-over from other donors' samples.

This CDR3 is CASSNGLLYEQYF. The chain is built from TRBV10-2 and TRBJ2-7. This CDR3 contains 13 residues. Germline V lookup: CDR1 WSHSY, CDR2 SAAADI.